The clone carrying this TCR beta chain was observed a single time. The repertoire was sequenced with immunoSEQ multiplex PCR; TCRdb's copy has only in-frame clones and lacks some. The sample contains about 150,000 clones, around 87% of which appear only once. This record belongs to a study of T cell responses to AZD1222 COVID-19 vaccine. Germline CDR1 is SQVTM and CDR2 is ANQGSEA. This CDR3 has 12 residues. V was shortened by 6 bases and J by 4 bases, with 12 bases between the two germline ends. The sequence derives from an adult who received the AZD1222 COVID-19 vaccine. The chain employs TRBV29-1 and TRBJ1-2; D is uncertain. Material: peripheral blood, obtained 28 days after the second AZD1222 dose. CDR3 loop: CSVRGGSYGYTF. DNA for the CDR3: TGCAGCGTGCGGGGTGGTAGCTATGGCTACACCTTC.